Presented here are 11 T cell receptor beta chains from one specimen sequenced in a study of CD8 T cells in ankylosing spondylitis. TCRdb ran MiXCR on the 5' RACE reads and lists one entry per CDR3 protein. The table shows 250,000 to 400,000 distinct CDR3 sequences, with approximately 10% occurring only once. Sequencing input: blood, either unsorted or a sorted T cell fraction (not recorded which). Receptors were obtained from a female donor with ankylosing spondylitis or in good health (not recorded which).

At least ten counts were recorded for this clonotype. CDR3 DNA: TGCGCCAGCAGCTTGGGCCTAGCGGATTACAATGAGCAGTTCTTC. Residues: CASSLGLADYNEQFF. The V and J genes are TRBV5-1 and TRBJ2-1, with 7 bases fitting TRBD2. There are 15 residues in the CDR3. Germline loops: CDR1 SGHRS, CDR2 YFSETQ. Trimming cost V 0 bases and J 4 bases; bases outside gene matches: 4.

The chain couples TRBV20-1 to TRBJ2-7; 7 bases line up with TRBD1. Losses at the gene ends were 3 bases for V and 3 bases for J; bases not matched to a gene: 5. The CDR3 runs to 13 residues. From germline, CDR1 is DFQATT and CDR2 SNEGSKA (reference sequence). The CDR3: CSASQGVGYEQYF. CDR3 bases: TGCAGTGCTAGCCAGGGGGTTGGCTACGAGCAGTACTTC.

This clonotype was picked up many times. Sequence at one end of the junction differs from germline and may be a read error. This rearrangement joins TRBV5-1 to TRBJ1-6; D is ambiguous. The germline CDR1 and CDR2 sequences are SGHRS and YFSETQ. The CDR3 is 15 residues long. CDR3 DNA sequence: TGCGCCAGCAGCTCGGAAGCGGCTTATAGTTCACCCCTCCACTTT. Translation: CASSSEAAYSSPLHF. The complete variable domain, with remaining parts taken from reference TRBV5-1 and TRBJ1-6, reads KAGVTQTPRYLIKTRGQQVTLSCSPISGHRSVSWYQQTPGQGLQFLFEYFSETQRNKGNFPGRFSGRQFSNSRSEMNVSTLELGDSALYLCASSSEAAYSSPLHFGNGTRLTVT.

This clonotype was seen at least ten times. This sequence joins TRBV29-1 and TRBJ1-1, with D unclear. The CDR3 extends over 12 amino acids. The ends were cut back, 6 bases at V and 1 base at J, with 9 bases in the middle. Germline assignment: CDR1 SQVTM and CDR2 ANQGSEA. CDR3 sequence (DNA): TGCAGCGTCCACCAGAGGAACACTGAAGCTTTCTTT. Protein: CSVHQRNTEAFF. Full variable domain (remainder filled in from reference TRBV29-1 and TRBJ1-1): SAVISQKPSRDICQRGTSLTIQCQVDSQVTMMFWYRQQPGQSLTLIATANQGSEATYESGFVIDKFPISRPNLTFSTLTVSNMSPEDSSIYLCSVHQRNTEAFFGQGTRLTVV.

The sample holds a few counts of this clonotype. V gene TRBV10-3 combines with J gene TRBJ2-1; D is tentatively TRBD1 or TRBD2 (5 bases each). Trimming left V 0 bases short and J 10 bases short, with 16 bases between. Germline lookup yields CDR1 ENHRY and CDR2 SYGVKD. This CDR3 is built from 15 residues. CDR3 sequence reads: CAISESTVLAGEQFF. CDR3 nucleotide sequence: TGTGCCATCAGTGAGTCGACAGTCCTAGCTGGGGAGCAGTTCTTC.

This clonotype was seen at least ten times. The rearrangement joins TRBV5-1 to TRBJ1-1, with D perhaps TRBD1 (6 bases). From germline, CDR1 is SGHRS and CDR2 YFSETQ. The germline V and J ends were trimmed by 4 bases and 5 bases, with 15 bases remaining between them. There are 14 residues in the CDR3. CDR3 sequence (DNA): TGCGCCAGCAGCCCCTTTGGGGGCGGTACTGAAGCTTTCTTT. Protein: CASSPFGGGTEAFF.

This clonotype was detected only a few times. V and J are TRBV28 and TRBJ1-1; D perhaps matches TRBD1 (6 bases). Per the germline V gene, CDR1 is MDHEN and CDR2 is SYDVKM. V was shortened by 5 bases and J by 4 bases, with 17 bases between the two germline ends. The CDR3 contains 15 residues. The DNA of the CDR3 is TGTGCCAGCAGTCTCCGGGGGCCGGGCCCCACTGAAGCTTTCTTT. It is translated as CASSLRGPGPTEAFF.

This clonotype was seen many times. The chain recombines TRBV9 with TRBJ1-2, with TRBD1 matching 7 bases. Germline values: CDR1 SGDLS, CDR2 YYNGEE. The CDR3 is 15 amino acids. The J segment lost 3 bases and the V segment lost 3 bases, leaving 8 bases of the junction unmatched. The CDR3 region has the DNA TGTGCCAGCAGCGAGAAACAGGGGCCGGACTATGGCTACACCTTC. Protein product: CASSEKQGPDYGYTF.

This chain links TRBV5-1 with TRBJ2-5, with D perhaps given as TRBD1 or TRBD2 (5 bases each). The CDR3 is 16 amino acids. Germline assignment: CDR1 SGHRS and CDR2 YFSETQ. V lost 5 bases to trimming and J lost 0 bases, with 17 bases between them. The CDR3 bases are TGCGCCAGCAGAAGGGACCCCGGGCCGTACCAAGAGACCCAGTACTTC. This codes for CASRRDPGPYQETQYF.

The chain is built from TRBV28 and TRBJ2-7, with D possibly being TRBD1 or TRBD2 (5 bases each). The CDR3 is made up of 12 amino acids. V was pared by 5 bases and J by 3 bases, with 8 bases between. Germline V gene data show CDR1 as MDHEN and CDR2 as SYDVKM. The CDR3 nucleotides read TGTGCCAGCAGTGGGACCTACTACGAGCAGTACTTC. Its translation: CASSGTYYEQYF.

There are many counts of this clonotype. The J gene is TRBJ2-7, the V gene TRBV20-1, with a tentative D call TRBD2 (6 bases). The CDR3 has 14 amino acids. Trimming took off 3 bases at V and 3 bases at J, with 15 bases between the two ends. Germline CDR1 reads DFQATT; CDR2 reads SNEGSKA (reference sequence). Here the CDR3 DNA reads TGCAGTGCTAGCGAGGGTAGCGGACACTACGAGCAGTACTTC. Translation: CSASEGSGHYEQYF.